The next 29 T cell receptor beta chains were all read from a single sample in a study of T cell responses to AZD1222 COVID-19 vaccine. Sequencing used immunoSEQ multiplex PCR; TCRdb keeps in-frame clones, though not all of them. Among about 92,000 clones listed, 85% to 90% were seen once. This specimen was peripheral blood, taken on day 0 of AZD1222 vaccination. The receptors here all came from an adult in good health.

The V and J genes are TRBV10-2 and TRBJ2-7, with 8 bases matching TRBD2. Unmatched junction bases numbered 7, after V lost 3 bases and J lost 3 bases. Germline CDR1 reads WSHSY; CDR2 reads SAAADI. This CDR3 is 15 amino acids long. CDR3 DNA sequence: TGCGCCAGCAGTGAATCTAGACTAGCGTTCTACGAGCAGTACTTC. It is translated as CASSESRLAFYEQYF.

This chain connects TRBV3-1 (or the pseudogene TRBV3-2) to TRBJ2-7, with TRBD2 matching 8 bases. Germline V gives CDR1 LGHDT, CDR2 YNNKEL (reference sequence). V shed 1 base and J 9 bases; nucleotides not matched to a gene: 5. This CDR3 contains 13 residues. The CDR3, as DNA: TGTGCCAGCAGCCAAGTAGTACGGGAGGGGCAGTACTTC. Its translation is CASSQVVREGQYF.

As DNA, the CDR3 is TGTGCCAGCAGCCTAACTAGCGCCGCGCAGTATTTT. This sequence encodes CASSLTSAAQYF. The rearrangement joins TRBV3-1 (or the pseudogene TRBV3-2) to TRBJ2-3; 7 nucleotides align to TRBD2. J was trimmed by 10 bases and V by 4 bases; bases with no gene match: 5. The V gene's germline CDR1 is LGHDT and CDR2 YNNKEL (reference sequence). This CDR3 region has 12 residues.

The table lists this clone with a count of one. CDR3 nucleotide sequence: TGTGCCAGCAGCTTAGGTCGGCTTAGCGGGAGTCCCAATGAGCAGTTCTTC. Translating gives CASSLGRLSGSPNEQFF. The J gene is TRBJ2-1, the V gene TRBV7-2; 9 bases agree with TRBD2. The CDR3 has 17 amino acids. Germline values: CDR1 SGHTA, CDR2 FQGNSA. After removal of 1 base from V and 6 bases from J, the junction contained 10 bases not matched to a gene.

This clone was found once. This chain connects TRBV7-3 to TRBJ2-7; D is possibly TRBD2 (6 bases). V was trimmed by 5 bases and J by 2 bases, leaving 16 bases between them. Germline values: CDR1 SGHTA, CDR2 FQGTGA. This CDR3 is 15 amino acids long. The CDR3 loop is CASSLGPLATYEQYF. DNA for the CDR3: TGTGCCAGCAGCCTCGGCCCTCTAGCGACCTACGAGCAGTACTTC. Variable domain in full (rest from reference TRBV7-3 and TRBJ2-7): GAGVSQTPSNKVTEKGKYVELRCDPISGHTALYWYRQSLGQGPEFLIYFQGTGAADDSGLPNDRFFAVRPEGSVSTLKIQRTERGDSAVYLCASSLGPLATYEQYFGPGTRLTVT.

CDR3 loop: CASRRTGTFSPLHF. In nucleotides, the CDR3 is TGTGCCAGCAGGCGGACAGGGACGTTTTCACCCCTCCACTTT. The J gene is TRBJ1-6, the V gene TRBV28, with 8 bases aligning to TRBD1. The V segment lost 6 bases and the J segment 9 bases; nucleotides outside the gene matches: 7. CDR1 and CDR2 (germline): MDHEN, SYDVKM. The CDR3 length is 14 residues.

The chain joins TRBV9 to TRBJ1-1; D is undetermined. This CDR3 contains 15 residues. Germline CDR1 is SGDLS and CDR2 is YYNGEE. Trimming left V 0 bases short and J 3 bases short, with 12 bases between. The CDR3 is CASSVVSRAHTEAFF. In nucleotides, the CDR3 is TGTGCCAGCAGCGTAGTAAGCAGAGCCCACACTGAAGCTTTCTTT.

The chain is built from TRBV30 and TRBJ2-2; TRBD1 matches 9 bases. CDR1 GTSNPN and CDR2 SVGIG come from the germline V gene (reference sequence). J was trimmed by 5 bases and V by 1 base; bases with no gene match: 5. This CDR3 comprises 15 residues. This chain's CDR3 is CAWSDPGQGTGELFF. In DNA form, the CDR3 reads TGTGCCTGGAGTGACCCGGGACAGGGAACCGGGGAGCTGTTTTTT.

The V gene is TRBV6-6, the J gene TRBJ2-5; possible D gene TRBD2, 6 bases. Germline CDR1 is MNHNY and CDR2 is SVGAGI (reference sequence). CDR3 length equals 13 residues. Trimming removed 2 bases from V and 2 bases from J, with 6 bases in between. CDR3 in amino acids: CASSYLAQETQYF. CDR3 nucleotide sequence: TGTGCCAGCAGTTACCTAGCGCAAGAGACCCAGTACTTC.

The CDR3 is CASSDVGAPTDTQYF. CDR3 nucleotides: TGTGCCAGCAGTGACGTGGGGGCACCCACAGATACGCAGTATTTT. This chain links TRBV6-1 with TRBJ2-3; D might be TRBD1 (6 bases). The CDR3 runs 15 residues. V was clipped by 3 bases and J by 2 bases, with 12 bases between them. The germline gives CDR1 MNHNS, CDR2 SASEGT.

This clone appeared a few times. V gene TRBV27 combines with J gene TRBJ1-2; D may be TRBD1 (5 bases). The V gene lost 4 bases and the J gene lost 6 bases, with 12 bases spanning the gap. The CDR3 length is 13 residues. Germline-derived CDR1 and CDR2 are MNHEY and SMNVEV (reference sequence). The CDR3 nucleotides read TGTGCCAGCAGTTCATGGGGGGTCGATGGCTACACCTTC. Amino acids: CASSSWGVDGYTF.

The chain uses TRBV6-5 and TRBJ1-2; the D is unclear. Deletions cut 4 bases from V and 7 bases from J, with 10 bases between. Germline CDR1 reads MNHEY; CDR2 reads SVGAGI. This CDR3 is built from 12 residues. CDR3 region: CASSSRLLGYTF. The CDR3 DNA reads TGTGCCAGCAGTTCTCGATTGCTTGGCTACACCTTC.

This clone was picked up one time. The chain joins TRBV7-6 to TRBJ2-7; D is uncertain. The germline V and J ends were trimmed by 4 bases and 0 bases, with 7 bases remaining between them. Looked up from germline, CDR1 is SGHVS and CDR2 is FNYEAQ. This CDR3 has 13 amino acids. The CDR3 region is CASSSTNSYEQYF. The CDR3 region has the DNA TGTGCCAGCAGCTCGACGAACTCCTACGAGCAGTACTTC. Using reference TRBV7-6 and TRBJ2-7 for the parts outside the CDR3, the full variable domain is GAGVSQSPRYKVTKRGQDVALRCDPISGHVSLYWYRQALGQGPEFLTYFNYEAQQDKSGLPNDRFSAERPEGSISTLTIQRTEQRDSAMYRCASSSTNSYEQYFGPGTRLTVT.

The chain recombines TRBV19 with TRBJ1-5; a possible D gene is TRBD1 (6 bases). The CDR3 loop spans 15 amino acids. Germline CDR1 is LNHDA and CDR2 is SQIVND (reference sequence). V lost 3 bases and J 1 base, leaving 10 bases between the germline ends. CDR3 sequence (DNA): TGTGCCAGTAGTATCGTAGGGGGAAGCAATCAGCCCCAGCATTTT. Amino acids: CASSIVGGSNQPQHF.

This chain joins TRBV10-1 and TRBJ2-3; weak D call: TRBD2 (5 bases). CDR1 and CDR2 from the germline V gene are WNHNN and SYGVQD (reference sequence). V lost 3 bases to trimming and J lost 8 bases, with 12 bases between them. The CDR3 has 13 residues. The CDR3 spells CASSEGRASTQYF. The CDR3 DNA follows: TGCGCCAGCAGTGAAGGGAGAGCAAGTACGCAGTATTTT.

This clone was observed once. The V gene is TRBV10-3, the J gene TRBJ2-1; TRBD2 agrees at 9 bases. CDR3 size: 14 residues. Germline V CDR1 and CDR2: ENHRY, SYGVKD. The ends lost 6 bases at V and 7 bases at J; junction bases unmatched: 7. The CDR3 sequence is CAIRIAGEENEQFF. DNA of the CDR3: TGTGCCATCAGAATAGCGGGAGAGGAGAATGAGCAGTTCTTC.

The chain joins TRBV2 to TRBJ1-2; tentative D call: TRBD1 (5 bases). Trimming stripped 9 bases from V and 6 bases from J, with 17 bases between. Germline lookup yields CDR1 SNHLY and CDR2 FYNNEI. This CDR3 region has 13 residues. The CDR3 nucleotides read TGTGCCAGTAGTCCGCTGGGGGGGGATGGCTACACCTTC. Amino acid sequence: CASSPLGGDGYTF.

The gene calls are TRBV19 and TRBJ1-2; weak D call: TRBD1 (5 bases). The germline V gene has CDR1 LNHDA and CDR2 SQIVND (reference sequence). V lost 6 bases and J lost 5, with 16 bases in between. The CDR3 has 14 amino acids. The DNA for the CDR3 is TGTGCCAGTAGAGGACAACATGAGGCATATGGCTACACCTTC. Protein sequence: CASRGQHEAYGYTF.

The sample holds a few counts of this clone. CDR3 nucleotides: TGTGCCAGTAGTTCTGGGACAGGGAATAATTCACCCCTCCACTTT. Its protein is CASSSGTGNNSPLHF. The chain joins TRBV19 to TRBJ1-6; 9 bases fit TRBD1. This CDR3 has 15 residues. Trimming took 5 bases from V and 5 from J; bases not matched to a gene: 4. Germline V gives CDR1 LNHDA, CDR2 SQIVND (reference sequence). Full variable domain (remainder filled in from reference TRBV19 and TRBJ1-6): DGGITQSPKYLFRKEGQNVTLSCEQNLNHDAMYWYRQDPGQGLRLIYYSQIVNDFQKGDIAEGYSVSREKKESFPLTVTSAQKNPTAFYLCASSSGTGNNSPLHFGNGTRLTVT.

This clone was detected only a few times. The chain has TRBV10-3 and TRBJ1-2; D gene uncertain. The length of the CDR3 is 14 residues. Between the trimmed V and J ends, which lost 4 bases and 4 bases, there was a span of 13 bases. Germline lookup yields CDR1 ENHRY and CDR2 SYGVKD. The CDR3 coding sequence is TGTGCCATCAGTGGTACTCAGGAGTTCTATGGCTACACCTTC. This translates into CAISGTQEFYGYTF.

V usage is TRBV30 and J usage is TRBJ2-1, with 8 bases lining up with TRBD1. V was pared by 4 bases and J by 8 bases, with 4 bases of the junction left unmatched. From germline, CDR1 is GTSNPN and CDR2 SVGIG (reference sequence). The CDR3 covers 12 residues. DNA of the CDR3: TGTGCCTGGAAACAGGGGGGCGATGAGCAGTTCTTC. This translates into CAWKQGGDEQFF.

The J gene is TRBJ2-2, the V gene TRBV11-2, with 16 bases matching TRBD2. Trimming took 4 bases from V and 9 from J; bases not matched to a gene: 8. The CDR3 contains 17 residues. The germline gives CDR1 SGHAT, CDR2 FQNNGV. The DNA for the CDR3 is TGTGCCAGCAGCTCTACCGGGACTAGCGGGAGGGCCTGGGAGCTGTTTTTT. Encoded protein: CASSSTGTSGRAWELFF.

DNA of the CDR3: TGTGCCAGCAGTCGGACCCACCAGGGAGAAAAACTGTTTTTT. It specifies CASSRTHQGEKLFF. The chain links TRBV28 to TRBJ1-4, with D perhaps TRBD1 (5 bases). The CDR3 totals 14 residues. Between the trimmed V and J ends, which lost 5 bases and 8 bases, there was a span of 15 bases. Germline assignment: CDR1 MDHEN and CDR2 SYDVKM.

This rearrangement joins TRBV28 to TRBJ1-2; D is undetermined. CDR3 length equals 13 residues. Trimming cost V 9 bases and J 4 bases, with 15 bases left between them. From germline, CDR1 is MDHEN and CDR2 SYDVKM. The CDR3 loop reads CASGLEVGYGYTF. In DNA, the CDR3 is TGTGCCAGTGGACTGGAGGTAGGCTATGGCTACACCTTC.

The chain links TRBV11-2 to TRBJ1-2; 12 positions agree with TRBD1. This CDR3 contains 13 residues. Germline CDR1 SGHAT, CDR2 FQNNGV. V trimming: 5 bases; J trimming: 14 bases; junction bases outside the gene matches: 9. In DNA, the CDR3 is TGTGCCAGCAGCGAGACCGGGACAGGGGGCCCTACCTTC. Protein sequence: CASSETGTGGPTF. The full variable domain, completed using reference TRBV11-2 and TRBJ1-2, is EAGVAQSPRYKIIEKRQSVAFWCNPISGHATLYWYQQILGQGPKLLIQFQNNGVVDDSQLPKDRFSAERLKGVDSTLKIQPAKLEDSAVYLCASSETGTGGPTFGSGTRLTVV.

This chain's CDR3 is CATQKGVGYNEQFF. CDR3 nucleotides: TGCGCCACCCAGAAGGGAGTGGGGTACAATGAGCAGTTCTTC. This chain uses TRBV10-1 with TRBJ2-1; TRBD2 is a possible D gene (5 bases). Germline V gene lookup returns CDR1 WNHNN and CDR2 SYGVQD (reference sequence). The CDR3 extends over 14 amino acids. Trimming took 10 bases from V and 4 from J, leaving 17 bases between them.

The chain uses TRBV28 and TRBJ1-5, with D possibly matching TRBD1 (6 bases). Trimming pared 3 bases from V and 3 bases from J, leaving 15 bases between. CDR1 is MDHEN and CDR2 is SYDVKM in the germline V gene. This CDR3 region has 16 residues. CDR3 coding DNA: TGTGCCAGCAGTTTTCCCGGCGGACAGCTCAATCAGCCCCAGCATTTT. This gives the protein CASSFPGGQLNQPQHF.

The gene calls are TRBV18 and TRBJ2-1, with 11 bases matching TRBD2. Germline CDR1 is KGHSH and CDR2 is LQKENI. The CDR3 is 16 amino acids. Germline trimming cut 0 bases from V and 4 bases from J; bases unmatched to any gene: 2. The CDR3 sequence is CASSPPTSGRYNEQFF. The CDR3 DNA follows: TGTGCCAGCTCACCACCTACTAGCGGGAGATACAATGAGCAGTTCTTC.

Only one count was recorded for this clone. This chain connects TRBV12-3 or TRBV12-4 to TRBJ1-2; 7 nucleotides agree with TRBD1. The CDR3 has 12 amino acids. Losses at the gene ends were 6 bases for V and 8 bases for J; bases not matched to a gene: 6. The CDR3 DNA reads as TGTGCCAGCAGGGGGGACAGTTCCGGCTACACCTTC. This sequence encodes CASRGDSSGYTF.